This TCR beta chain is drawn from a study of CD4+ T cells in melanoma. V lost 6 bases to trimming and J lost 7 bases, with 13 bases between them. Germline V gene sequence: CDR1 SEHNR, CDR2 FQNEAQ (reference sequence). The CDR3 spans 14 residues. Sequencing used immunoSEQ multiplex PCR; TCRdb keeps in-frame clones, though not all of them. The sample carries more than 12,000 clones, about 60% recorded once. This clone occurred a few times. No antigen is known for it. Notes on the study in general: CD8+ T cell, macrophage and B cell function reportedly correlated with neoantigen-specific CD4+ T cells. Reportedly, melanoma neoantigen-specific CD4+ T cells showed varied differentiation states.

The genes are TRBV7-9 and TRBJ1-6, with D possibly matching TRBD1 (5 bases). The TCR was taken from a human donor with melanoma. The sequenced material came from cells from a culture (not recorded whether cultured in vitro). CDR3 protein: CASRGGPYNSPLHF. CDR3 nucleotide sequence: TGTGCCAGCAGGGGGGGACCTTACAATTCACCCCTCCACTTT.